Listed below are T cell receptor beta chains from one sample, sequenced in a study of blood T cell repertoires in COVID-19. This table comes from immunoSEQ multiplex PCR, and its TCRdb copy is limited to in-frame clones, with some not included. The sample lists roughly 390,000 clones; approximately 87% were seen once. Sequenced material: peripheral blood. The source is a woman aged 25 to 39 with COVID-19, enrolled during active disease. CDR3s include the opening cysteine and the closing phenylalanine or tryptophan. Each record gives: clone size, J gene, V gene, D gene, CDR3 protein, CDR3 DNA. The D gene is left open where the match is weak. Clone size is given for some rows only: seen once, a few or many times, or a class if the clone is expanded.

clone_size: NA
j_call: TRBJ2-7
v_call: TRBV6-2/TRBV6-3
d_call: NA
cdr3_aa: CASSYSAGRSFYEGQYF
cdr3_nt: TGTGCCAGCAGTTACTCTGCCGGACGGAGCTTTTATGAGGGGCAGTACTTC

clone_size: NA
j_call: TRBJ2-1
v_call: TRBV2
d_call: TRBD1
cdr3_aa: CASSGTGGGYNEQFF
cdr3_nt: TGTGCCAGCAGTGGGACAGGGGGCGGCTACAATGAGCAGTTCTTC

clone_size: NA
j_call: TRBJ2-2
v_call: TRBV7-2
d_call: TRBD2
cdr3_aa: CASSFGTSATGELFF
cdr3_nt: TGTGCCAGCAGCTTCGGGACTAGCGCGACAGGGGAGCTGTTTTTT

clone_size: NA
j_call: TRBJ2-7
v_call: TRBV6-2/TRBV6-3
d_call: NA
cdr3_aa: CASSYGGAGSYEQYF
cdr3_nt: TGTGCCAGCAGTTACGGGGGGGCCGGGTCCTACGAGCAGTACTTC

clone_size: NA
j_call: TRBJ2-1
v_call: TRBV5-8
d_call: TRBD2
cdr3_aa: CASSLPLAGGNEQFF
cdr3_nt: TGTGCCAGCAGCTTGCCGCTAGCGGGAGGCAATGAGCAGTTCTTC

clone_size: few
j_call: TRBJ1-5
v_call: TRBV27
d_call: NA
cdr3_aa: CASSPLAGSGNQPQHF
cdr3_nt: TGTGCCAGCAGTCCACTCGCTGGGAGCGGCAATCAGCCCCAGCATTTT

clone_size: NA
j_call: TRBJ2-3
v_call: TRBV12-3/TRBV12-4
d_call: NA
cdr3_aa: CASSFADTQYF
cdr3_nt: TGTGCCAGCAGTTTTGCGGATACGCAGTATTTT

clone_size: NA
j_call: TRBJ2-5
v_call: TRBV27
d_call: TRBD1
cdr3_aa: CATSATGRKTQYF
cdr3_nt: TGTGCCACCAGTGCGACAGGGCGGAAGACCCAGTACTTC

clone_size: few
j_call: TRBJ1-4
v_call: TRBV30
d_call: TRBD1
cdr3_aa: CAWSVRTGGNEKLFF
cdr3_nt: TGTGCCTGGAGTGTTCGGACAGGGGGAAATGAAAAACTGTTTTTT

clone_size: NA
j_call: TRBJ2-2
v_call: TRBV5-4
d_call: NA
cdr3_aa: CASSLATNTGELFF
cdr3_nt: TGTGCCAGCAGCCTAGCAACGAACACCGGGGAGCTGTTTTTT

clone_size: once
j_call: TRBJ2-7
v_call: TRBV5-1
d_call: NA
cdr3_aa: CASSLIVPQSPEQYF
cdr3_nt: TGCGCCAGCAGCTTGATTGTACCTCAGTCTCCCGAGCAGTACTTC

clone_size: NA
j_call: TRBJ2-3
v_call: TRBV29-1
d_call: NA
cdr3_aa: CSVEAGVADTQYF
cdr3_nt: TGCAGCGTTGAAGCGGGAGTAGCAGATACGCAGTATTTT

clone_size: once
j_call: TRBJ2-3
v_call: TRBV10-3
d_call: NA
cdr3_aa: CAISDRGRRDSDTQYF
cdr3_nt: TGTGCCATCAGTGACCGGGGGAGAAGAGATTCAGATACGCAGTATTTT

clone_size: once
j_call: TRBJ2-7
v_call: TRBV6-2/TRBV6-3
d_call: NA
cdr3_aa: CASSSLTLSSYEQYF
cdr3_nt: TGTGCCAGCAGTTCCCTAACGTTGAGCTCCTACGAGCAGTACTTC

clone_size: NA
j_call: TRBJ1-6
v_call: TRBV30
d_call: NA
cdr3_aa: CAWSAGYPSPLHF
cdr3_nt: TGTGCCTGGAGCGCAGGATACCCATCACCCCTCCACTTT

clone_size: NA
j_call: TRBJ2-1
v_call: TRBV5-1
d_call: NA
cdr3_aa: CASSLSAGGRNEQFF
cdr3_nt: TGCGCCAGCAGCTTGTCCGCAGGGGGGCGGAACGAGCAGTTCTTC

clone_size: NA
j_call: TRBJ1-2
v_call: TRBV30
d_call: NA
cdr3_aa: CAWRGGLGYTF
cdr3_nt: TGTGCCTGGAGGGGAGGTCTTGGCTACACCTTC

clone_size: NA
j_call: TRBJ2-7
v_call: TRBV6-6
d_call: TRBD2
cdr3_aa: CASSGLAGAYEQYF
cdr3_nt: TGTGCCAGCAGTGGACTAGCGGGAGCCTACGAGCAGTACTTC

clone_size: NA
j_call: TRBJ2-1
v_call: TRBV2
d_call: TRBD1
cdr3_aa: CASTETGIATEQFF
cdr3_nt: TGTGCCAGCACTGAGACAGGGATAGCAACTGAGCAGTTCTTC

clone_size: NA
j_call: TRBJ2-7
v_call: TRBV10-2
d_call: TRBD2
cdr3_aa: CASSGNSGSYEQYF
cdr3_nt: TGCGCCAGCAGTGGTAATAGCGGGAGTTACGAGCAGTACTTC

clone_size: NA
j_call: TRBJ1-4
v_call: TRBV7-2
d_call: NA
cdr3_aa: CASSPRDYNEKLFF
cdr3_nt: TGTGCCAGCAGCCCACGGGATTATAATGAAAAACTGTTTTTT

clone_size: NA
j_call: TRBJ2-7
v_call: TRBV6-5
d_call: NA
cdr3_aa: CASSETRHEQYF
cdr3_nt: TGTGCCAGCAGCGAGACTAGACACGAGCAGTACTTC

clone_size: NA
j_call: TRBJ1-1
v_call: TRBV7-7
d_call: NA
cdr3_aa: CASSLSVNTEAFF
cdr3_nt: TGTGCTAGCAGTCTCAGCGTGAACACTGAAGCTTTCTTT

clone_size: once
j_call: TRBJ1-2
v_call: TRBV5-1
d_call: NA
cdr3_aa: CASSLSEAGGNYGYTF
cdr3_nt: TGCGCCAGCAGCTTGTCGGAGGCGGGTGGGAACTATGGCTACACCTTC

clone_size: NA
j_call: TRBJ1-1
v_call: TRBV7-9
d_call: NA
cdr3_aa: CASSYRANTEAFF
cdr3_nt: TGTGCCAGCAGTTACAGGGCGAACACTGAAGCTTTCTTT

clone_size: NA
j_call: TRBJ2-7
v_call: TRBV19
d_call: NA
cdr3_aa: CASSIGAGYEQYF
cdr3_nt: TGTGCCAGTAGTATAGGCGCAGGCTACGAGCAGTACTTC

clone_size: once
j_call: TRBJ2-3
v_call: TRBV7-9
d_call: TRBD2
cdr3_aa: CASGKTAGGPTDTQYF
cdr3_nt: TGTGCCAGTGGTAAAACAGCGGGAGGGCCTACAGATACGCAGTATTTT

clone_size: NA
j_call: TRBJ1-4
v_call: TRBV19
d_call: NA
cdr3_aa: CASSIPLGTNEKLFF
cdr3_nt: TGTGCCAGTAGTATTCCCCTTGGCACTAATGAAAAACTGTTTTTT

clone_size: once
j_call: TRBJ2-1
v_call: TRBV5-1
d_call: NA
cdr3_aa: CASRLNNEQFF
cdr3_nt: TGCGCCAGCAGATTAAACAATGAGCAGTTCTTC

clone_size: few
j_call: TRBJ1-1
v_call: TRBV5-1
d_call: NA
cdr3_aa: CASRGDTSNTEAFF
cdr3_nt: TGCGCCAGCAGGGGGGACACTTCGAACACTGAAGCTTTCTTT

clone_size: NA
j_call: TRBJ1-5
v_call: TRBV30
d_call: NA
cdr3_aa: CAWTGNSNQPQHF
cdr3_nt: TGTGCCTGGACAGGTAATAGCAATCAGCCCCAGCATTTT

clone_size: NA
j_call: TRBJ2-5
v_call: TRBV5-1
d_call: NA
cdr3_aa: CASSFAGNNQETQYF
cdr3_nt: TGCGCCAGCAGCTTTGCAGGGAATAATCAAGAGACCCAGTACTTC

clone_size: NA
j_call: TRBJ1-3
v_call: TRBV28
d_call: NA
cdr3_aa: CASSLQVHSGNTIYF
cdr3_nt: TGTGCCAGCAGTTTACAGGTCCACTCTGGAAACACCATATATTTT

clone_size: NA
j_call: TRBJ1-5
v_call: TRBV19
d_call: TRBD1
cdr3_aa: CASSAGTVNQPQHF
cdr3_nt: TGTGCCAGTAGTGCGGGGACAGTCAATCAGCCCCAGCATTTT

clone_size: NA
j_call: TRBJ1-4
v_call: TRBV5-8
d_call: NA
cdr3_aa: CASSLWTVGEKLFF
cdr3_nt: TGTGCCAGCAGCTTGTGGACAGTCGGGGAAAAACTGTTTTTT

clone_size: many
j_call: TRBJ2-5
v_call: TRBV7-2
d_call: NA
cdr3_aa: CASSLGLPTQETQYF
cdr3_nt: TGTGCCAGCAGCTTGGGACTGCCAACCCAAGAGACCCAGTACTTC

clone_size: NA
j_call: TRBJ1-2
v_call: TRBV9
d_call: TRBD1
cdr3_aa: CASSVGGTGRPLYGYTF
cdr3_nt: TGTGCCAGCAGCGTAGGTGGGACAGGTCGCCCCCTCTATGGCTACACCTTC

clone_size: NA
j_call: TRBJ2-6
v_call: TRBV19
d_call: NA
cdr3_aa: CASSIRASSSGANVLTF
cdr3_nt: TGTGCCAGTAGTATCCGAGCTTCGAGCTCTGGGGCCAACGTCCTGACTTTC

clone_size: NA
j_call: TRBJ2-1
v_call: TRBV27
d_call: NA
cdr3_aa: CASSLIRLSYNEQFF
cdr3_nt: TGTGCCAGCAGTTTAATTAGACTTTCCTACAATGAGCAGTTCTTC

clone_size: once
j_call: TRBJ2-3
v_call: TRBV7-7
d_call: NA
cdr3_aa: CASSLADGRTDTQYF
cdr3_nt: TGTGCTAGCAGCTTAGCGGACGGGAGAACAGATACGCAGTATTTT

clone_size: NA
j_call: TRBJ1-5
v_call: TRBV2
d_call: NA
cdr3_aa: CASSGGIGQPQHF
cdr3_nt: TGTGCCAGCAGTGGAGGAATTGGTCAGCCCCAGCATTTT

clone_size: NA
j_call: TRBJ1-6
v_call: TRBV5-5
d_call: NA
cdr3_aa: CASSLQSGNSPLHF
cdr3_nt: TGTGCCAGCAGCTTACAGTCGGGGAATTCACCCCTCCACTTT

clone_size: NA
j_call: TRBJ2-3
v_call: TRBV10-3
d_call: TRBD1
cdr3_aa: CAIRGDRGTDTQYF
cdr3_nt: TGTGCCATCAGGGGGGACAGAGGCACAGATACGCAGTATTTT

clone_size: NA
j_call: TRBJ2-1
v_call: TRBV7-3
d_call: NA
cdr3_aa: CASSSQRAGRPEQFF
cdr3_nt: TGTGCCAGCAGCTCGCAGCGGGCCGGTAGACCCGAGCAGTTCTTC

clone_size: few
j_call: TRBJ2-7
v_call: TRBV2
d_call: NA
cdr3_aa: CASSAEQGTEQYF
cdr3_nt: TGTGCCAGCAGTGCGGAACAGGGTACCGAGCAGTACTTC